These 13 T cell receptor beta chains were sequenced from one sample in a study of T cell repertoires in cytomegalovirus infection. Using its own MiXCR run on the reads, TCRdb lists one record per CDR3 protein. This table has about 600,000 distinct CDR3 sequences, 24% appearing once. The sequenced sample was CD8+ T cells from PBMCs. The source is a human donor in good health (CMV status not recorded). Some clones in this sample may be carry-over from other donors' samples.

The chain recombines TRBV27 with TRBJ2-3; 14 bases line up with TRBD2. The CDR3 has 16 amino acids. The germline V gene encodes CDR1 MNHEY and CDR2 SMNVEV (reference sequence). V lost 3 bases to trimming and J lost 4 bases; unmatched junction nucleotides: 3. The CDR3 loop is CASSLGLAGVADTQYF. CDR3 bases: TGTGCCAGCAGTTTGGGACTAGCGGGGGTAGCAGATACGCAGTATTTT.

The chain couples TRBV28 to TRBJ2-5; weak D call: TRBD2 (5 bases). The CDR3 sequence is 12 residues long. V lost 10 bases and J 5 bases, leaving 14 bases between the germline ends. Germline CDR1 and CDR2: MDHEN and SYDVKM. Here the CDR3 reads CATKEVGETQYF. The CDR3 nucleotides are TGTGCCACCAAGGAGGTAGGGGAGACCCAGTACTTC.

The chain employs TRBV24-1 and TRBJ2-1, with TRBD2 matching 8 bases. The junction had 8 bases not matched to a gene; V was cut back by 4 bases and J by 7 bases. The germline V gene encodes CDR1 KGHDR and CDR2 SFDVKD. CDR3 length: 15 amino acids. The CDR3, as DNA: TGTGCCACCAGTGACCCCGGGACTAGTAGAAATGAGCAGTTCTTC. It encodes CATSDPGTSRNEQFF.

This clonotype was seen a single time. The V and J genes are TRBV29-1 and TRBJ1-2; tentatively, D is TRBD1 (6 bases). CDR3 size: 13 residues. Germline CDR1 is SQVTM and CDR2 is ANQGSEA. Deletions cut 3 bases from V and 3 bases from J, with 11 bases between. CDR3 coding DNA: TGCAGCGTTGAGGAGGACAGCTACTATGGCTACACCTTC. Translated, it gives CSVEEDSYYGYTF.

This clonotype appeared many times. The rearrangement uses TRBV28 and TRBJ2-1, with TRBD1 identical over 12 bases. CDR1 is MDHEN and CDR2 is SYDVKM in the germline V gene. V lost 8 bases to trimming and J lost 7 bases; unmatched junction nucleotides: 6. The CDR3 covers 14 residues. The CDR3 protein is CASGGDRGRNEQFF. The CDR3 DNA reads TGTGCCAGCGGGGGGGACAGGGGGCGTAATGAGCAGTTCTTC.

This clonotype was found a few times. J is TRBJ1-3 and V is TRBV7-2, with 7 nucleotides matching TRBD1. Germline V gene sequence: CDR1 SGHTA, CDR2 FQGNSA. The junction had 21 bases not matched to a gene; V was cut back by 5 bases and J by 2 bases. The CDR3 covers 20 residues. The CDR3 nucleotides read TGTGCCAGCAGCCCCCTCGAGCTGGGCTTACAGGGGCAACCTGGAAACACCATATATTTT. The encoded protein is CASSPLELGLQGQPGNTIYF.

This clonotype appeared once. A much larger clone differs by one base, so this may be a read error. CDR3 coding DNA: TGTGCCAGCAGCTTAGCAGCAGGCCCAGATATGCAGTATTTT. Its translation is CASSLAAGPDMQYF. The chain employs TRBV7-6 and TRBJ2-3, with unresolved D. In germline, CDR1 is SGHVS, CDR2 FNYEAQ. The CDR3 totals 14 residues.

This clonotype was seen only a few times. CDR3 region: CASRPARGGAWEQYV. CDR3 DNA: TGTGCCAGCAGGCCAGCGAGGGGAGGAGCTTGGGAGCAGTACGTC. The chain joins TRBV28 to TRBJ2-7, with D perhaps matching TRBD2 (6 bases). Trimming removed 6 bases from V and 7 bases from J, with 22 bases in between. CDR3 length: 15 amino acids. Germline V CDR1 and CDR2: MDHEN, SYDVKM.

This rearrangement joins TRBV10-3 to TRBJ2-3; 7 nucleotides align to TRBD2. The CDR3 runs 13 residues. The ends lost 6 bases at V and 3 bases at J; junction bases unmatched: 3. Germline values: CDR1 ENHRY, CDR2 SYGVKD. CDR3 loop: CAIRSGETDTQYF. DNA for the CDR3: TGTGCCATCAGGAGCGGGGAGACAGATACGCAGTATTTT.

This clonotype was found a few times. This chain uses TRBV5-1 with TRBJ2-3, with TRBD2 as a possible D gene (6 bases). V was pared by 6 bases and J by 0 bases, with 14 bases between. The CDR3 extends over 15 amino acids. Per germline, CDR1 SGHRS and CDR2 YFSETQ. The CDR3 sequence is CASNLGGPSTDTQYF. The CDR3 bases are TGCGCCAGCAACCTGGGGGGTCCTAGCACAGATACGCAGTATTTT.

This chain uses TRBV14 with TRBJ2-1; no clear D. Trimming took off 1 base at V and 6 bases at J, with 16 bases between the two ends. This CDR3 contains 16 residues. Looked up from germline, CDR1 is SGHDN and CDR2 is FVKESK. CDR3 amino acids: CASSQVLYARANEQFF. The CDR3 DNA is TGTGCCAGCAGCCAAGTTTTGTACGCCCGGGCCAATGAGCAGTTCTTC. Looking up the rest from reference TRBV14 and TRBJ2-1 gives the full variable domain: EAGVTQFPSHSVIEKGQTVTLRCDPISGHDNLYWYRRVMGKEIKFLLHFVKESKQDESGMPNNRFLAERTGGTYSTLKVQPAELEDSGVYFCASSQVLYARANEQFFGPGTRLTVL.

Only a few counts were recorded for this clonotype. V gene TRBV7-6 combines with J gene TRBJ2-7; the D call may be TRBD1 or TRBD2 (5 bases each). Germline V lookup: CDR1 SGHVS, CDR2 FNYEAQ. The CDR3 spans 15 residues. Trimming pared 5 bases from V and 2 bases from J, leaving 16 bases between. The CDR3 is CASSPGTRGPYEQYV. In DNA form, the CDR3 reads TGTGCCAGCAGCCCAGGGACGAGGGGACCCTACGAGCAGTACGTC.

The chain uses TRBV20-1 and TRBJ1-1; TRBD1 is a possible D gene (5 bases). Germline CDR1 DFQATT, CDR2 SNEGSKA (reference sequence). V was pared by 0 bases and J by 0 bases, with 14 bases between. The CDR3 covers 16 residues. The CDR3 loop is CSARDLSEGMNTEAFF. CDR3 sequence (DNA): TGCAGTGCTAGAGATCTTAGTGAGGGGATGAACACTGAAGCTTTCTTT.